The T cell receptor beta chain described here comes from a study of blood T cell repertoires in COVID-19 (dated by TCRdb to the early 2020s). General notes on the study: Samples from collaborators originated in the United States, Italy and Spain and spanned both the acute and convalescent phases of COVID-19. The material from the prospective study consisted of cDNA or gDNA derived from T cells, B-cell-depleted T cells, or PBMCs. Deeply sampled blood TCRbeta repertoires from subjects exposed to, actively infected with, or recovered from COVID-19 were included in the dataset. The repertoires were released in a freely available public database intended as a resource for research on the immune response to SARS-CoV-2. Samples came from the ongoing ImmuneRACE study (first 160 participants) plus 1,254 subjects from 6 global collaborators. Nearly every sample came with metadata listing a de-identified subject ID, COVID-19 status, age in years and sex. Where HLA class I and class II types were available, the types were taken from metadata supplied by the sample provider, not from assay-based typing.

The germline V gene gives CDR1 as LGHNA and CDR2 as YNFKEQ. Trimming removed 1 base from V and 4 bases from J, leaving 11 bases between the germline ends. Spanning cysteine to phenylalanine, the CDR3 consists of 16 amino acids. CDR3 DNA is the only sequence kept; it has 48 bases, read in frame from the first base. A note on this clone: The clone's antigen remains unknown. No base quality information exists; no much larger clone differs at one position.

What the work shows at the level of the full study, not this receptor alone: Clinical and demographic metadata were provided uncurated, with the amount varying by source and participant.

Each collaborating institution followed its own protocols to collect whole blood in K2EDTA tubes. Collaborator samples were shipped for TCRbeta analysis as frozen whole blood, isolated PBMCs, or DNA extracted from either sample type. TCRbeta CDR3 regions were amplified from genomic DNA by means of the immunoSEQ Assay, a bias-controlled multiplex PCR. The paper's data handling went like this. Within the assay, amplification of reference gene primers was used to estimate how many nucleated cells each sample contained. To quantify the absolute abundance of each unique TCRbeta CDR3 rearrangement, sequence reads were collapsed and filtered. For each sample, productive Simpson clonality was calculated by taking the square root of Simpson's diversity index across productive rearrangements. TCRdb limited this immuneACCESS table to in-frame rearrangements with V and J called. A share of clones is missing; checked studies link under half to unresolved V genes, and the rest is unexplained. V, J and clone size are taken as reported in that table, and D and trimming were inferred from the DNA itself. The sample profile shows roughly 200,000 clones; about 77% of them were found once. The biggest ten clones account for approximately 3% of the sample.

The sequence links TRBV4-2 to TRBJ1-6; the D gene is unclear. Sample: peripheral blood. This clonotype was obtained from a woman aged 80 or older with active or convalescent COVID-19. The sequenced DNA is TGTGCCAGCAGCCAAGCGGGGTTGGAGTATAATTCACCCCTCCACTTT. It specifies CASSQAGLEYNSPLHF.